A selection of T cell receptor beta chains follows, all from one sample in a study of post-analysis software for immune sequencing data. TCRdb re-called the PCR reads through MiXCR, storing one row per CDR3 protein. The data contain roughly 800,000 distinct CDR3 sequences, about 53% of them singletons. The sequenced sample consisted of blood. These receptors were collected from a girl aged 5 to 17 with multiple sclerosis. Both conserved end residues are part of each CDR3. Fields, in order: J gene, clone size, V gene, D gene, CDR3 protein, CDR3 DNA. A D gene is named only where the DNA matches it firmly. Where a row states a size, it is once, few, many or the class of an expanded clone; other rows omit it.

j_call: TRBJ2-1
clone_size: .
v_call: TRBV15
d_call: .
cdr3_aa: CATTYGREQFF
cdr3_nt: TGTGCCACCACATACGGGCGGGAGCAGTTCTTC

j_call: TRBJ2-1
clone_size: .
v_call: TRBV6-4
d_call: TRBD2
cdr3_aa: CASSETSGRAIEQFF
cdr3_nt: TGTGCCAGCAGTGAAACTAGCGGGAGGGCTATTGAGCAGTTCTTC

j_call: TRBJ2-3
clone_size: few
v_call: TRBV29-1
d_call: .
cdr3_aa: CSVEDRKRLTDTQYF
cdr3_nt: TGCAGCGTTGAAGATCGGAAAAGGCTCACAGATACGCAGTATTTT

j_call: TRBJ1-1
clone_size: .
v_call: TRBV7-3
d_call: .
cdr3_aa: CASSLIGNTEAFF
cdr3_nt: TGTGCCAGCAGTTTAATCGGTAACACTGAAGCTTTCTTT

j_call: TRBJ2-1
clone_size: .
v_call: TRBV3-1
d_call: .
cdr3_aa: CASSHNGVETYNEQFF
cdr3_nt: TGTGCCAGCAGCCATAACGGGGTGGAAACCTACAATGAGCAGTTCTTC

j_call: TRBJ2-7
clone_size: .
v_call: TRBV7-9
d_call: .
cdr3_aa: CASTYGQGPYEQYF
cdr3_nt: TGTGCCAGCACCTATGGCCAGGGGCCCTACGAGCAGTACTTC

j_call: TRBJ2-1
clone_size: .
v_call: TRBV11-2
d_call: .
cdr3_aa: CASSLTTSNGYEQFF
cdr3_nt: TGTGCCAGCAGCTTAACTACTAGCAACGGCTATGAGCAGTTCTTC

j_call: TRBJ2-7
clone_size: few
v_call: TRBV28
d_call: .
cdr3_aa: CASSLREYEQYF
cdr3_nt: TGTGCCAGCAGTTTGAGAGAGTACGAGCAGTACTTC

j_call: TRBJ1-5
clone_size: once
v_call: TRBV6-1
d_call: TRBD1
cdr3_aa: CASSVGTGFYQPQHF
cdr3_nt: TGTGCCAGCAGTGTGGGGACAGGGTTTTATCAGCCCCAGCATTTT

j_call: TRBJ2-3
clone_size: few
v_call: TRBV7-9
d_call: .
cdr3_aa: CASSQVGPSTDTQYF
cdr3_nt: TGTGCCAGCAGCCAGGTGGGCCCTTCCACAGATACGCAGTATTTT

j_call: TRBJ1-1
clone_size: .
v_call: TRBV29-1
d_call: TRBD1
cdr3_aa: CSVGRGPSTEAFF
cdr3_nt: TGCAGCGTCGGGAGGGGGCCGAGCACTGAAGCTTTCTTT

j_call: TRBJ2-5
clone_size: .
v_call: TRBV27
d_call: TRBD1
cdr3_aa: CASSLTGQGTQETQYF
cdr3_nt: TGTGCCAGCAGCCTTACGGGACAGGGTACGCAAGAGACCCAGTACTTC

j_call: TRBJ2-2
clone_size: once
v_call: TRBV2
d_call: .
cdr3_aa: CASSAGANTGELFF
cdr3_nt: TGTGCCAGCAGTGCAGGGGCTAACACCGGGGAGCTGTTTTTT

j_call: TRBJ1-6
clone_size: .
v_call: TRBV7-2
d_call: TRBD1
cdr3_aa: CASSFRTGPSSYNSPLHF
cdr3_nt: TGTGCCAGCAGCTTTCGGACAGGGCCAAGCTCCTATAATTCACCCCTCCACTTT

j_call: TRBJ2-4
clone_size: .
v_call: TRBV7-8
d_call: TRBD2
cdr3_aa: CASSFGAGGPPGTSIQYF
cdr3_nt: TGTGCCAGCAGCTTTGGAGCGGGAGGGCCGCCGGGTACTAGCATTCAGTACTTC

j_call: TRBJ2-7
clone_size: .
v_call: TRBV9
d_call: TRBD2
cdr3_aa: CASSVEAGRGEQYF
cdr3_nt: TGTGCCAGCAGCGTCGAAGCGGGAAGGGGTGAGCAGTACTTC

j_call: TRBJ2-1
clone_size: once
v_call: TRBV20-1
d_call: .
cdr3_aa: CSGKSSEPEQFF
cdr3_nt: TGCAGCGGTAAAAGTAGCGAACCCGAGCAGTTCTTC

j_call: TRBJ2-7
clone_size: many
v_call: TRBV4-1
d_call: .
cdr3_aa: CASSQEGRGPYEQYF
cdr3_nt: TGTGCCAGCAGCCAAGAGGGCAGGGGCCCCTACGAGCAGTACTTC

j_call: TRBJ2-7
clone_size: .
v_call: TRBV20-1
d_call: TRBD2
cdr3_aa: CSARVALAGFGEQYF
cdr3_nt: TGCAGTGCTAGAGTAGCCCTAGCGGGATTCGGCGAGCAGTACTTC

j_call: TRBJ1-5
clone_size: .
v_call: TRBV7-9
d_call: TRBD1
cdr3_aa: CASSSDRGGDQPQHF
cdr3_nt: TGTGCCAGCAGCTCCGACAGGGGCGGGGATCAGCCCCAGCATTTT

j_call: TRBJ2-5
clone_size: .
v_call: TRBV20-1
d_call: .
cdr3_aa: CSARDTDQETQYF
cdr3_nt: TGCAGTGCTAGAGATACGGACCAAGAGACCCAGTACTTC

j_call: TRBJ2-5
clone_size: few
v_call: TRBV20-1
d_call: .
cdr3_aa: CSARVPVQETQYF
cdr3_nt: TGCAGTGCTAGAGTCCCCGTACAAGAGACCCAGTACTTC

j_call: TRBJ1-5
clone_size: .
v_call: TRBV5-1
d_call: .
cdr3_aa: CASSPYPTGPGGKSNQPQHF
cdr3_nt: TGCGCCAGCAGCCCATACCCCACAGGGCCGGGGGGGAAAAGCAATCAGCCCCAGCATTTT